Each of the 5 T cell receptor beta chains below was sequenced from the same sample in a study of cytomegalovirus exposure and HLA in healthy donors. Sequencing used immunoSEQ multiplex PCR; TCRdb keeps in-frame clones, though not all of them. The table lists around 75,000 clones, about 82% of them singletons. Sample: PBMCs. All receptors come from a man in his thirties or forties in good health and CMV-seronegative.

Of note for this clone: The junction differs from germline at one of its ends, possibly a read error. The chain is built from TRBV7-7 and TRBJ2-5; 7 bases are shared with TRBD1. This CDR3 is built from 13 residues. The V gene's germline CDR1 is SSHAT and CDR2 FNYEAQ (reference sequence). The CDR3 sequence is CASTGQAGETQYF. CDR3 DNA: TGTGCTAGCACCGGACAGGCCGGGGAGACCCAGTACTTC.

The CDR3 region is CASTGGQGHVNEQFF. CDR3 DNA: TGTGCCAGCACCGGAGGGCAAGGGCATGTCAATGAGCAGTTCTTC. The chain uses TRBV28 and TRBJ2-1; possible D gene TRBD2, 6 bases. Germline-derived CDR1 and CDR2 are MDHEN and SYDVKM. The CDR3 has 15 residues. The V gene lost 7 bases and the J gene lost 6 bases, with 19 bases spanning the gap.

CDR3 in DNA: TGTGCCAGCAGCTTAGGGGCGAACACTGAAGCTTTCTTT. Translation gives CASSLGANTEAFF. V and J are TRBV7-2 and TRBJ1-1; no clear D. Germline CDR1 and CDR2: SGHTA and FQGNSA. This CDR3 has 13 amino acids. V lost 1 base, J lost 1 base, and 4 bases lay in between.

V and J are TRBV5-4 and TRBJ1-2, with 8 bases aligning to TRBD1. The CDR3 contains 13 residues. Germline loops: CDR1 SGHNT, CDR2 YYREEE (reference sequence). With 1 base clipped from V and 7 bases from J, the junction kept 3 bases outside the gene matches. The CDR3 DNA sequence: TGTGCCAGCAGCTTGAACAGGGGGACTGGCTACACCTTC. Translating gives CASSLNRGTGYTF.

V usage is TRBV28 and J usage is TRBJ1-4; maybe TRBD1 (6 bases). The V end was cut by 3 bases, the J end by 5 bases, with 16 bases between. CDR3 size: 16 residues. Germline CDR1 and CDR2: MDHEN and SYDVKM. In DNA form, the CDR3 reads TGTGCCAGCAGTTTGACGGGGGGGGGCCCAAATGAAAAACTGTTTTTT. Translation gives CASSLTGGGPNEKLFF. Full variable domain (outside the CDR3, taken from reference TRBV28 and TRBJ1-4): DVKVTQSSRYLVKRTGEKVFLECVQDMDHENMFWYRQDPGLGLRLIYFSYDVKMKEKGDIPEGYSVSREKKERFSLILESASTNQTSMYLCASSLTGGGPNEKLFFGSGTQLSVL.